This T cell receptor beta chain was sequenced during a study of read filtering for tumor transcriptome and immune sequencing. Study summary: R-ISS stage counts were eight or nine for I, more than 15 for II, 6 or 7 for III. The study's findings and limits: This fraction held mixed bone marrow immune cells after CD138-negative sorting. Dropping single-read clonotypes raised IR-seq and RNA-seq shared-clonotype correlation. Compared with RNA-seq, IR-seq gave much higher clonotype depth and reliability.

The library was built from roughly 400 ng RNA with molecular barcoded adaptors for alpha/delta and beta/gamma chains. One entry per CDR3 protein, called by TCRdb with MiXCR from the reads. The data hold 50,000 to 65,000 distinct CDR3 sequences, with about a fifth observed a single time. There are 18 residues in the CDR3. Looked up from germline, CDR1 is MGHRA and CDR2 is YSYEKL. V gave up 5 bases and J gave up 5 bases; unmatched junction bases: 10. At least ten counts were recorded for this clonotype. Its target is not known. The sequence derives from a donor aged 40 or older with multiple myeloma. Specimen: a population of CD138-negative cells sorted from bone marrow. The gene calls are TRBV4-1 and TRBJ2-1, with TRBD2 identical over 15 bases. The chain's CDR3 is CASSYGTSGGRNNNEQFF. The CDR3 nucleotides read TGCGCCAGCAGCTACGGGACTAGCGGGGGGAGGAACAACAATGAGCAGTTCTTC.